Each of the 20 T cell receptor beta chains below was sequenced from the same sample in a study of graft-versus-host responses after intestinal transplantation. This table comes from immunoSEQ multiplex PCR, and its TCRdb copy is limited to in-frame clones, with some not included. Here the sample spans under 150,000 clones, around 96% being singletons. Their antigen targets remain unknown. The sequencing here drew on unstimulated CD8+ T cells sorted from spleen or lymph node cells, taken before intestinal transplant. These receptor sequences come from a human donor who received an intestinal transplant.

The chain joins TRBV6-5 to TRBJ1-1; the D gene is possibly TRBD1 (6 bases). This CDR3 spans 15 amino acids. CDR1 MNHEY and CDR2 SVGAGI come from the germline V gene. The ends were cut back, 5 bases at V and 3 bases at J, with 16 bases in the middle. The CDR3 spells CASSQRQASYTEAFF. CDR3 nucleotides: TGTGCCAGCAGTCAAAGACAGGCCTCGTACACTGAAGCTTTCTTT.

This chain joins TRBV7-9 and TRBJ1-5, with a possible D match to TRBD1 (6 bases). Germline values: CDR1 SEHNR, CDR2 FQNEAQ (reference sequence). The CDR3 has 14 amino acids. V lost 6 bases to trimming and J lost 3 bases, with 12 bases between them. The DNA of the CDR3 is TGTGCCAGCAGTATGACAGGCACCAATCAGCCCCAGCATTTT. It specifies CASSMTGTNQPQHF.

The CDR3 region has the DNA TGTGCCAGCGACAGACAGGGAAATTCACCCCTCCACTTT. As protein: CASDRQGNSPLHF. The V call is TRBV5-7, the J call TRBJ1-6, with TRBD1 matching 7 bases. TRBV5-7 is flagged as an ORF with uncertain function. The CDR3 length is 13 residues. V shed 7 bases, J shed 7 bases, and the junction held 5 bases outside the gene matches.

The chain joins TRBV27 to TRBJ2-1, with D possibly being TRBD2 (5 bases). The CDR3 sequence is 15 residues long. Germline CDR1 reads MNHEY; CDR2 reads SMNVEV (reference sequence). Trimming took 6 bases from V and 8 from J, leaving 20 bases between them. Here the CDR3 DNA reads TGTGCCAGCAGCCCCCCTAGCTCCGGAGAGGATGAGCAGTTCTTC. It is translated as CASSPPSSGEDEQFF.

The chain links TRBV6-5 to TRBJ2-1; D is unresolved. The V end was cut by 3 bases, the J end by 8 bases, with 8 bases between. CDR3 length: 12 amino acids. Germline V gives CDR1 MNHEY, CDR2 SVGAGI. CDR3 amino acids: CASSYQDDEQFF. The CDR3 coding sequence is TGTGCCAGCAGTTATCAGGACGATGAGCAGTTCTTC.

The J gene is TRBJ2-1, the V gene TRBV6-5; 9 bases agree with TRBD2. The CDR3 totals 15 residues. Germline CDR1 reads MNHEY; CDR2 reads SVGAGI. Trimming at V came to 4 bases and at J to 6 bases, leaving 7 bases not matched to a gene. CDR3 loop: CASSFGLAGVNEQFF. DNA of the CDR3: TGTGCCAGCAGTTTTGGATTAGCGGGAGTCAATGAGCAGTTCTTC.

This clone showed up just once. The chain combines TRBV2 with TRBJ2-7; 10 bases agree with TRBD1. The CDR3 consists of 15 residues. Germline CDR1 is SNHLY and CDR2 is FYNNEI. The J segment lost 5 bases and the V segment lost 4 bases, leaving 8 bases of the junction unmatched. This CDR3 reads CASSAGGQGGHEQYF. As DNA, the CDR3 is TGTGCCAGCAGTGCCGGAGGACAGGGGGGCCACGAGCAGTACTTC.

The chain uses TRBV10-2 and TRBJ2-7; 7 positions match TRBD1. The CDR3 runs to 14 residues. Germline-derived CDR1 and CDR2 are WSHSY and SAAADI. With 4 bases clipped from V and 1 base from J, the junction kept 4 bases outside the gene matches. DNA of the CDR3: TGCGCCAGCAGTGTGGGCAGGGGGTCCTACGAGCAGTACTTC. Its translation: CASSVGRGSYEQYF.

The chain carries TRBV6-5 and TRBJ2-7, with 10 bases identical to TRBD1. Germline-derived CDR1 and CDR2 are MNHEY and SVGAGI. The CDR3 has 13 residues. Trimming removed 4 bases from V and 3 bases from J; junction bases left unmatched: 0. Here the CDR3 reads CASSWTGGYEQYF. CDR3 bases: TGTGCCAGCAGTTGGACAGGGGGCTACGAGCAGTACTTC.

This chain connects TRBV19 to TRBJ2-7; D unclear. Germline V gives CDR1 LNHDA, CDR2 SQIVND (reference sequence). The V and J ends lost 0 bases and 2 bases respectively, with 8 bases between them. CDR3 length: 14 amino acids. CDR3 in DNA: TGTGCCAGTAGTATAGATCTGGGGACCTACGAGCAGTACTTC. This encodes CASSIDLGTYEQYF.

The chain combines TRBV6-4 with TRBJ2-1; D is possibly TRBD1 or TRBD2 (5 bases each). Germline CDR1 reads MRHNA; CDR2 reads SNTAGT. The CDR3 has 11 residues. With 6 bases removed from V and 7 bases from J, the gap between germline ends came to 7 bases. CDR3 sequence reads: CASSEGNEQFF. The CDR3 DNA sequence: TGTGCCAGCAGCGAGGGGAATGAGCAGTTCTTC.

V and J are TRBV11-2 and TRBJ2-7; 7 bases are a match to TRBD1. This CDR3 region has 15 residues. Germline values: CDR1 SGHAT, CDR2 FQNNGV. The trim removed 0 bases at V and 3 bases at J, leaving 5 bases unmatched. CDR3 DNA sequence: TGTGCCAGCAGCTTAGAGCCGGGGACAGACTACGAGCAGTACTTC. Translated: CASSLEPGTDYEQYF.

The gene calls are TRBV9 and TRBJ2-5; 8 bases map to TRBD2. The germline gives CDR1 SGDLS, CDR2 YYNGEE. The CDR3 is 17 residues long. Trimming removed 0 bases from V and 4 bases from J; junction bases left unmatched: 11. DNA for the CDR3: TGTGCCAGCAGCGTAGTCTCGGGAGGGCCTCGGGGAGAGACCCAGTACTTC. It is translated as CASSVVSGGPRGETQYF.

The CDR3 sequence is CATYTAPSGSYEQYF. The CDR3 bases are TGTGCCACCTACACCGCCCCGAGCGGGAGCTACGAGCAGTACTTC. This chain joins TRBV6-5 and TRBJ2-7; 8 bases agree with TRBD2. Germline V lookup: CDR1 MNHEY, CDR2 SVGAGI. The length of the CDR3 is 15 residues. The V and J ends lost 10 bases and 3 bases, in that order; junction bases with no gene match: 14.

This clone is a singleton in its sample. The chain carries TRBV9 and TRBJ1-4, with D perhaps TRBD1 (5 bases). Germline V gives CDR1 SGDLS, CDR2 YYNGEE. The CDR3 has 14 amino acids. Between the trimmed V and J ends, which lost 3 bases and 0 bases, there was a span of 6 bases. CDR3 protein: CASSATATNEKLFF. The CDR3, as DNA: TGTGCCAGCAGCGCGACAGCAACTAATGAAAAACTGTTTTTT.

This clone was detected only once. V usage is TRBV28 and J usage is TRBJ1-2; D perhaps matches TRBD1 (5 bases). The CDR3 consists of 14 residues. Trimming left V 8 bases short and J 3 bases short, with 16 bases between. Germline loops: CDR1 MDHEN, CDR2 SYDVKM. CDR3 region: CASFDGGSYYGYTF. CDR3 nucleotides: TGTGCCAGCTTCGATGGGGGTTCATACTATGGCTACACCTTC.

This rearrangement joins TRBV28 to TRBJ2-1; a weak D match, TRBD1 (5 bases). The CDR3 spans 16 residues. The V gene's germline CDR1 is MDHEN and CDR2 SYDVKM. V was pared by 2 bases and J by 2 bases, with 13 bases between. CDR3 amino acids: CASSLGATPTYNEQFF. In DNA form, the CDR3 reads TGTGCCAGCAGTTTAGGGGCGACTCCCACCTACAATGAGCAGTTCTTC. The entire variable domain, with the rest obtained from reference TRBV28 and TRBJ2-1, is as follows: DVKVTQSSRYLVKRTGEKVFLECVQDMDHENMFWYRQDPGLGLRLIYFSYDVKMKEKGDIPEGYSVSREKKERFSLILESASTNQTSMYLCASSLGATPTYNEQFFGPGTRLTVL.

Here the CDR3 DNA reads TGCAGCGTTGAAGATATCGGTTTAGGGGAAAAACTGTTTTTT. Amino acids: CSVEDIGLGEKLFF. The chain joins TRBV29-1 to TRBJ1-4, with D hard to call. V lost 0 bases, J lost 8 bases, and 13 bases lay in between. The CDR3 length is 14 residues. From germline, CDR1 is SQVTM and CDR2 ANQGSEA.

The chain has TRBV9 and TRBJ2-7, with D possibly being TRBD1 (6 bases). CDR1 SGDLS and CDR2 YYNGEE come from the germline V gene. The CDR3 has 15 amino acids. The ends were cut back, 2 bases at V and 3 bases at J, with 15 bases in the middle. CDR3 nucleotides: TGTGCCAGCAGCGTTCAACCGGGACACCGCTACGAGCAGTACTTC. As protein: CASSVQPGHRYEQYF.

The rearrangement joins TRBV7-9 to TRBJ2-5; D perhaps matches TRBD1 (5 bases). The tail of the sequence fits TRBJ2-7 better, so the J call may be wrong. The CDR3 is 12 residues long. The germline V gene encodes CDR1 SEHNR and CDR2 FQNEAQ (reference sequence). The CDR3 protein is CASSPPRGEQYF. For the CDR3, the DNA is TGTGCCAGCAGCCCCCCTAGGGGCGAGCAGTACTTC.